This entry features one T cell receptor beta chain sequence. The sample is drawn from a study of CD8+ T cells in alopecia areata. Extracted RNA was reverse transcribed into cDNA, the sequencing template. This table comes from immunoSEQ multiplex PCR, and its TCRdb copy is limited to in-frame clones, with some not included. The profile shows over 150,000 clones, 58% of them singletons. Described treatment: oral pan-JAK inhibitor, 5-10 mg twice daily. Alopecia areata patients had lesional scalp punch biopsies and peripheral blood taken from them. PBMCs were stained for CD3, CD4 and CD8, and CD4+ and CD8+ T cells were sorted. The CDR3 extends over 13 amino acids. Germline V gene data show CDR1 as SGHNT and CDR2 as YYREEE (reference sequence).

The clonotype was recovered from a human donor with alopecia areata. The specimen was CD4+ T cells sorted from blood, collected at week 24, from a patient treated with tofacitinib. The chain is built from TRBV5-4 and TRBJ2-7; D might be TRBD2 (6 bases). The CDR3, as DNA: TGTGCGCAGGAGGGCAGGGCCACCTACGAGCAGTACTTC. This gives the protein CAQEGRATYEQYF.